This TCR beta chain was profiled in a study of beta chain features in type 1 diabetes. Study information: Examination covered almost 110,000,000 sorted cells spanning all samples. General study points: PCR could preferentially amplify shorter templates, alike in patients and controls.

Turning to this clone: Antigen: not known.

Expressed TCRB transcripts got sequenced, as all isolated RNA was reverse transcribed. Each sample of naive, central memory or regulatory T cells had, on average, about 3.57 million reads. Libraries were prepared by immunoSEQ multiplex PCR; TCRdb keeps only in-frame clonotypes and omits some of them. The table lists under 400,000 clones, around an eighth of them singletons. This receptor was identified in a man aged 18 to 30 in good health. Sequencing used naive CD4+ T cells from blood.

The CDR3 DNA reads TGTGCCAGCAGCTTTGGCGGGCCCGAGACCCAGTACTTC. The encoded protein is CASSFGGPETQYF. This rearrangement joins TRBV11-2 to TRBJ2-5; TRBD2 might be the D (5 bases). Germline V gene lookup returns CDR1 SGHAT and CDR2 FQNNGV. The CDR3 loop spans 13 amino acids. Between the trimmed V and J ends, which lost 3 bases and 5 bases, there was a span of 10 bases.